Below, one T cell receptor (beta chain) is given with its context. Its specificity is not known. The data were obtained in a study of vaccination effects on CD4 cells after COVID-19. The length of the CDR3 is 14 residues. The germline V gene encodes CDR1 MNHEY and CDR2 SVGEGT. The V gene end was trimmed by 4 bases and the J gene end by 4 bases; junction bases not matched to a gene: 4. Viral peptide pool expansion of antigen-specific CD4+ T cells preceded sequencing in the ViraFEST assay. It was after 10 days of culture that CD4+ T cells were isolated. Each participant was given two doses of one vaccine (BNT162b2 or mRNA-1273). TCRdb keeps only in-frame clones here, not all; method: immunoSEQ multiplex PCR. The sample holds tens of thousands of clones, about three quarters seen once.

The source is a human donor who received a COVID-19 vaccine. The sequencing used CD4+ T cells from PBMCs cultured with HCoV-229E spike peptides, collected after COVID-19 vaccination. The chain joins TRBV6-2 or TRBV6-3 to TRBJ2-5; 9 bases agree with TRBD1. The CDR3 sequence: CASSFGTGTETQYF. CDR3 DNA: TGTGCCAGCAGTTTTGGGACAGGGACAGAGACCCAGTACTTC.